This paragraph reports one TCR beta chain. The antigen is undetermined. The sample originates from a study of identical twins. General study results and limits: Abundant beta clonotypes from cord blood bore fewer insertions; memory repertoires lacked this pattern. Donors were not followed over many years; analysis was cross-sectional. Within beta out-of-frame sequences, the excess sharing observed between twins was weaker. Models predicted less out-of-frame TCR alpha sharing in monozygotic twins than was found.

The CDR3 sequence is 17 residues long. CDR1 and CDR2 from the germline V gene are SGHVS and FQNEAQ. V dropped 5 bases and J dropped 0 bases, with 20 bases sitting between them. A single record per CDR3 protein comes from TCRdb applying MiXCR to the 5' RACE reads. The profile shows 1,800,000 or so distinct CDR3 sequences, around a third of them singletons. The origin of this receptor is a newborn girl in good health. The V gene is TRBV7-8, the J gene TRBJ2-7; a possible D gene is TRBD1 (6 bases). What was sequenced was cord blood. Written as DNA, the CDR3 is TGTGCCAGCAGCCCACATCAGGGGCAGCCCGGCTCCTACGAGCAGTACTTC. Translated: CASSPHQGQPGSYEQYF.